This TCR beta chain comes out of a study of shared T cell receptors in the human thymus. The repertoire was sequenced with immunoSEQ multiplex PCR; TCRdb's copy has only in-frame clones and lacks some. The sample holds approximately 730,000 clones, 70% to 90% seen once. Germline V gene data show CDR1 as ENHRY and CDR2 as SYGVKD. This CDR3 is 14 amino acids long. V shed 2 bases and J 4 bases; nucleotides not matched to a gene: 4. In its sample, this clone was seen once. These records were also assigned to another study, of human thymus T cells. As that study records: Thymic samples were excised during corrective heart operations. Thymic and blood repertoires appeared to display a bias in their usage of V and J genes.

The genes are TRBV10-3 and TRBJ1-2; 7 nucleotides line up with TRBD1. The sequencing input was thymocytes. The sequence was obtained from a girl younger than two with a congenital heart defect. CDR3 protein: CAISEARDSYGYTF. The CDR3 DNA sequence: TGTGCCATCAGTGAGGCGAGGGACAGCTATGGCTACACCTTC.